These 22 T cell receptor beta chains were all obtained from the same sample, sequenced in a study of shared clonotypes between healthy human individuals (dated by TCRdb to the early 2020s). The library was generated by the immunoSEQ multiplex PCR assay. TCRdb obtained this table from immuneACCESS and retained in-frame rearrangements with V and J assigned. These tables miss some clones; where compared with another copy, unresolved V genes account for less than half of the shortfall, and the remainder is unexplained. This sample lists about 2 million clones; roughly 95% were detected once. The ten largest account for about 1.1% of the sample. For the CD8 naive samples, CD45RO-negative cells were positively selected for CCR7, yielding a CD45RA+CCR7+ population from which TemRA cells were excluded. The sample taken for sequencing was naive CD8+ T cells sorted from blood. The cell subset or site label here, explained by the study, means: CD45RA+CCR7+. The origin of the receptors is a man between 18 and 29 years old in good health.

This clone has just a few counts. The V call is TRBV7-8, the J call TRBJ2-7; a possible D gene is TRBD2 (5 bases). Trimming took off 2 bases at V and 0 bases at J, with 8 bases between the two ends. The germline CDR1 and CDR2 sequences are SGHVS and FQNEAQ. CDR3 length equals 14 residues. CDR3 residues: CASSLSLDSYEQYF. The CDR3 DNA is TGTGCCAGCAGCTTATCACTAGACTCCTACGAGCAGTACTTC.

The V gene is TRBV7-9, the J gene TRBJ2-2; 10 nucleotides agree with TRBD2. CDR1 and CDR2 from the germline V gene are SEHNR and FQNEAQ (reference sequence). The CDR3 sequence is 15 residues long. The V and J ends lost 4 bases and 4 bases, in that order; junction bases with no gene match: 3. The CDR3: CASSSLAGVTGELFF. CDR3 DNA sequence: TGTGCCAGCAGCTCGCTAGCGGGAGTCACCGGGGAGCTGTTTTTT.

The chain employs TRBV25-1 and TRBJ1-6; D remains ambiguous. Germline CDR1 and CDR2: MGHDK and SYGVNS. CDR3 length equals 13 residues. V lost 2 bases and J 9 bases, leaving 8 bases between the germline ends. CDR3 region: CASSEEGFSPLHF. The CDR3, as DNA: TGTGCCAGCAGTGAAGAGGGCTTTTCACCCCTCCACTTT.

V usage is TRBV7-9 and J usage is TRBJ1-6; D remains unclear. The CDR3 has 16 amino acids. Germline CDR1 SEHNR, CDR2 FQNEAQ (reference sequence). Between the trimmed V and J ends, which lost 3 bases and 0 bases, there was a span of 9 bases. The CDR3 sequence: CASSFGESSYNSPLHF. CDR3 nucleotide sequence: TGTGCCAGCAGCTTTGGCGAGAGCTCCTATAATTCACCCCTCCACTTT.

This chain joins TRBV5-1 and TRBJ2-7, with no clear D. Trimming took 2 bases from V and 2 from J, leaving 20 bases between them. This CDR3 region has 17 residues. Looked up from germline, CDR1 is SGHRS and CDR2 is YFSETQ. DNA of the CDR3: TGCGCCAGCAGCTTCCCCCCACTAAGACAACTGGCCTACGAGCAGTACTTC. Its translation is CASSFPPLRQLAYEQYF. Combining the CDR3 with reference TRBV5-1 and TRBJ2-7 gives the whole variable domain KAGVTQTPRYLIKTRGQQVTLSCSPISGHRSVSWYQQTPGQGLQFLFEYFSETQRNKGNFPGRFSGRQFSNSRSEMNVSTLELGDSALYLCASSFPPLRQLAYEQYFGPGTRLTVT.

The chain joins TRBV27 to TRBJ2-6; D assignment may be TRBD1 or TRBD2 (5 bases each). In germline, CDR1 is MNHEY, CDR2 SMNVEV (reference sequence). The ends were cut back, 5 bases at V and 0 bases at J, with 17 bases in the middle. The CDR3 totals 18 residues. The CDR3 is CASSPSLGTYSGANVLTF. The CDR3 DNA reads TGTGCCAGCAGTCCGTCCCTCGGGACCTACTCTGGGGCCAACGTCCTGACTTTC.

The gene calls are TRBV11-2 and TRBJ1-1, with a tentative D call TRBD1 (5 bases). CDR1 is SGHAT, CDR2 FQNNGV, per germline. This CDR3 is built from 14 residues. Trimming removed 6 bases from V and 4 bases from J, with 15 bases in between. CDR3: CASRSGTGLTEAFF. CDR3 bases: TGTGCCAGCAGATCCGGGACGGGACTCACTGAAGCTTTCTTT.

This chain links TRBV4-1 with TRBJ1-2; D is perhaps TRBD1 (5 bases). Germline values: CDR1 MGHRA, CDR2 YSYEKL. V was clipped by 1 base and J by 6 bases, with 12 bases between them. This CDR3 region has 14 residues. CDR3 coding DNA: TGCGCCAGCAGCCAAGTTTTGGGGCCCCATGGCTACACCTTC. Its protein product is CASSQVLGPHGYTF.

This clone was seen once. The same CDR3 can be traced to other DNA sequences in this sample. V gene TRBV19 combines with J gene TRBJ2-7, with 9 bases identical to TRBD1. The CDR3 has 15 amino acids. With V trimmed by 5 bases and J by 4 bases, 9 bases remained unmatched. The germline CDR1 and CDR2 sequences are LNHDA and SQIVND (reference sequence). This chain's CDR3 is CASSETGTGTYEQYF. DNA of the CDR3: TGTGCCAGTAGTGAAACCGGGACAGGGACTTACGAGCAGTACTTC.

This clone was seen more than once but under ten times. The rearrangement uses TRBV6-6 and TRBJ1-6, with 8 bases fitting TRBD1. The V segment lost 6 bases and the J segment 10 bases; nucleotides outside the gene matches: 11. The length of the CDR3 is 15 residues. Germline CDR1 and CDR2: MNHNY and SVGAGI (reference sequence). CDR3 DNA sequence: TGTGCCAGCAGCTTCCAGGACAGGGTTAGATCACCCCTCCACTTT. It translates to CASSFQDRVRSPLHF.

A note on this clone: The sample holds other DNA sequences that translate to the same CDR3. The V and J genes are TRBV27 and TRBJ2-3; D not certain. V was pared by 2 bases and J by 4 bases, with 7 bases between. From germline, CDR1 is MNHEY and CDR2 SMNVEV (reference sequence). The CDR3 consists of 13 residues. The CDR3 DNA sequence: TGTGCCAGCAGTTTAAGCCGGGCAGATACGCAGTATTTT. Protein: CASSLSRADTQYF.

For this clone: Other DNA sequences in this specimen translate into the identical CDR3. This chain joins TRBV5-6 and TRBJ1-3, with D hard to call. The V end lost 4 bases, the J end lost 2 bases, and 10 bases lay between the germline ends. CDR3 length equals 14 residues. Germline CDR1 SGHDT, CDR2 YYEEEE. The CDR3 loop is CASSLGRAGNTIYF. In DNA, the CDR3 is TGTGCCAGCAGCCTGGGTAGGGCTGGAAACACCATATATTTT.

The V gene is TRBV4-1, the J gene TRBJ2-7; possible D gene TRBD1, 6 bases. The CDR3 totals 14 residues. V was shortened by 1 base and J by 5 bases, with 12 bases between the two germline ends. Germline loops: CDR1 MGHRA, CDR2 YSYEKL. In nucleotides, the CDR3 is TGCGCCAGCAGCCAAGTTCAGGGGTCACACGAGCAGTACTTC. As protein: CASSQVQGSHEQYF.

This clone showed up many times. The rearrangement links TRBV30 to TRBJ1-2, with TRBD1 identical over 7 bases. This CDR3 is built from 12 residues. With 1 base clipped from V and 6 bases from J, the junction kept 2 bases outside the gene matches. Germline CDR1 and CDR2: GTSNPN and SVGIG (reference sequence). The CDR3 protein is CAWSGQGHGYTF. The CDR3 DNA is TGTGCCTGGAGTGGACAGGGCCATGGCTACACCTTC. The entire variable domain, with the rest obtained from reference TRBV30 and TRBJ1-2, is as follows: SQTIHQWPATLVQPVGSPLSLECTVEGTSNPNLYWYRQAAGRGLQLLFYSVGIGQISSEVPQNLSASRPQDRQFILSSKKLLLSDSGFYLCAWSGQGHGYTFGSGTRLTVV.

The V gene is TRBV28, the J gene TRBJ2-7; D may be TRBD2 (6 bases). The germline V gene encodes CDR1 MDHEN and CDR2 SYDVKM. This CDR3 contains 13 residues. Trimming removed 10 bases at V and 1 base at J, with 14 bases between. The CDR3 spells CATLSGESYEQYF. The CDR3 coding sequence is TGTGCCACCCTTTCGGGAGAGTCCTACGAGCAGTACTTC. Filled out from reference TRBV28 and TRBJ2-7, the complete variable domain reads DVKVTQSSRYLVKRTGEKVFLECVQDMDHENMFWYRQDPGLGLRLIYFSYDVKMKEKGDIPEGYSVSREKKERFSLILESASTNQTSMYLCATLSGESYEQYFGPGTRLTVT.

This chain joins TRBV7-2 and TRBJ1-2; no clear D. This CDR3 comprises 13 residues. Germline values: CDR1 SGHTA, CDR2 FQGNSA. V was shortened by 5 bases and J by 8 bases, with 15 bases between the two germline ends. CDR3 sequence reads: CASSDELMLGYTF. The CDR3 nucleotides read TGTGCCAGCAGCGATGAGCTTATGCTGGGCTACACCTTC. The full variable domain, with the rest looked up from reference TRBV7-2 and TRBJ1-2, is GAGVSQSPSNKVTEKGKDVELRCDPISGHTALYWYRQSLGQGLEFLIYFQGNSAPDKSGLPSDRFSAERTGGSVSTLTIQRTQQEDSAVYLCASSDELMLGYTFGSGTRLTVV.

This chain connects TRBV4-3 to TRBJ2-7; D ambiguous. Trimming cost V 0 bases and J 0 bases, with 9 bases left between them. There are 15 residues in the CDR3. Germline values: CDR1 LGHNA, CDR2 YSLEER. The CDR3 region is CASSQDLLLSYEQYF. CDR3 DNA sequence: TGCGCCAGCAGCCAAGATCTGCTCCTCTCCTACGAGCAGTACTTC.

The rearrangement joins TRBV5-4 to TRBJ1-3; D not resolved. This CDR3 is 15 amino acids long. Trimming removed 5 bases at V and 0 bases at J, with 12 bases between. Germline-derived CDR1 and CDR2 are SGHNT and YYREEE (reference sequence). CDR3 in DNA: TGTGCCAGCAGTTCGGGTGTTAACTCTGGAAACACCATATATTTT. Translated: CASSSGVNSGNTIYF.

The chain couples TRBV19 to TRBJ1-2; D possibly corresponds to TRBD1 (6 bases). This CDR3 spans 17 amino acids. Germline CDR1 is LNHDA and CDR2 is SQIVND (reference sequence). V shed 5 bases and J shed 1 base, with 20 bases lying between them. CDR3 DNA: TGTGCCAGTAGTTCGTACAGGGAGAAACTGCGTAACTATGGCTACACCTTC. Protein product: CASSSYREKLRNYGYTF.

Only one count was recorded for this clone. Other nucleotide sequences in the sample specify the same CDR3. The chain couples TRBV7-2 to TRBJ2-7; 9 nucleotides align to TRBD2. J lost 3 bases, V lost 6 bases, and 3 bases had no gene match. CDR1 is SGHTA and CDR2 is FQGNSA in the germline V gene. This CDR3 has 13 residues. CDR3 region: CASSLSGSYEQYF. CDR3 nucleotide sequence: TGTGCCAGCAGTCTTAGCGGGAGCTACGAGCAGTACTTC.

This rearrangement joins TRBV30 to TRBJ2-7; 7 bases map to TRBD1. The J segment lost 3 bases and the V segment lost 2 bases, leaving 10 bases of the junction unmatched. Germline loops: CDR1 GTSNPN, CDR2 SVGIG (reference sequence). The CDR3 runs to 15 residues. The CDR3 nucleotides read TGTGCCTGGAGTTCCTCCGGACAGGCGCTCTACGAGCAGTACTTC. Encoded protein: CAWSSSGQALYEQYF.

Notes on this clone: This specimen includes other DNA sequences encoding the same CDR3. The chain combines TRBV4-1 with TRBJ2-2; 10 bases are shared with TRBD2. V was pared by 1 base and J by 1 base, with 3 bases of the junction left unmatched. CDR1 and CDR2 from the germline V gene are MGHRA and YSYEKL. This CDR3 spans 17 amino acids. CDR3 sequence reads: CASSQVLAGGNTGELFF. As DNA, the CDR3 is TGCGCCAGCAGCCAAGTCTTAGCGGGAGGGAACACCGGGGAGCTGTTTTTT.